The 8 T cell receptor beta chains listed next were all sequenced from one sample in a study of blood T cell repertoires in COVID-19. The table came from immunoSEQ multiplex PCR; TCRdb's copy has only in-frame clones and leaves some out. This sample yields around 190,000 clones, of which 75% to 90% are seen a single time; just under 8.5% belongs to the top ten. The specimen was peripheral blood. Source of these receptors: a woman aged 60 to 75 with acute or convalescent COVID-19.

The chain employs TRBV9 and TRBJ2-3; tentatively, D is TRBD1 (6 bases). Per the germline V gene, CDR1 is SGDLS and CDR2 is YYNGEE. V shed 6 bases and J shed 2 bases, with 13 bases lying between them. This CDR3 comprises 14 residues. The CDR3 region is CASTRDTSTDTQYF. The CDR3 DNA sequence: TGTGCCAGCACCCGGGACACTTCCACAGATACGCAGTATTTT.

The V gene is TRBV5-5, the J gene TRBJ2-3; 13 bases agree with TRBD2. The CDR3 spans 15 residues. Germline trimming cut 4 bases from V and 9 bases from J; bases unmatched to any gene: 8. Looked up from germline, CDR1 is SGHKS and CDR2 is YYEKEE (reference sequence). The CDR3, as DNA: TGTGCCAGCAGCCGGGGGACTAGCGGGATCGGGACGCAGTATTTT. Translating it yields CASSRGTSGIGTQYF.

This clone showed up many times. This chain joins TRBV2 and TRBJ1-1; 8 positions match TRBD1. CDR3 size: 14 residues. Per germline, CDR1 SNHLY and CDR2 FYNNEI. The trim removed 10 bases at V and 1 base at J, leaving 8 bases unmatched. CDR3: CATTRTGSNTEAFF. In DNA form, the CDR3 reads TGTGCCACCACCCGGACAGGGTCGAACACTGAAGCTTTCTTT.

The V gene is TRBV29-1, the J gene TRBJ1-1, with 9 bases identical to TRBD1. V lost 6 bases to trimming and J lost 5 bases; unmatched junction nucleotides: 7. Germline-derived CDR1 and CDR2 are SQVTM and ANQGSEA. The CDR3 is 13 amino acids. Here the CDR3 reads CSVQETGGTEAFF. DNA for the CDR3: TGCAGCGTACAGGAGACAGGGGGGACTGAAGCTTTCTTT.

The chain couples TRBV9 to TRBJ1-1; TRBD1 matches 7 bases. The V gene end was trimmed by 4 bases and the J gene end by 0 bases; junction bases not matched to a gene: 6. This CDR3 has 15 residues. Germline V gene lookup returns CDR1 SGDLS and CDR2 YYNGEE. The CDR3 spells CASSPRQGVNTEAFF. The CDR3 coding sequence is TGTGCCAGCAGCCCTAGACAGGGTGTGAACACTGAAGCTTTCTTT. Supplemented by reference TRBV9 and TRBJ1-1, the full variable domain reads DSGVTQTPKHLITATGQRVTLRCSPRSGDLSVYWYQQSLDQGLQFLIQYYNGEERAKGNILERFSAQQFPDLHSELNLSSLELGDSALYFCASSPRQGVNTEAFFGQGTRLTVV.

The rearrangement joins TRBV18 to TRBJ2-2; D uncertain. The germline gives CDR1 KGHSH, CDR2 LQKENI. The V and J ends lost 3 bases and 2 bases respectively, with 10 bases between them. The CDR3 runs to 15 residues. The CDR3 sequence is CASSPSSFNTGELFF. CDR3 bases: TGTGCCAGCTCACCGAGTTCCTTTAACACCGGGGAGCTGTTTTTT.

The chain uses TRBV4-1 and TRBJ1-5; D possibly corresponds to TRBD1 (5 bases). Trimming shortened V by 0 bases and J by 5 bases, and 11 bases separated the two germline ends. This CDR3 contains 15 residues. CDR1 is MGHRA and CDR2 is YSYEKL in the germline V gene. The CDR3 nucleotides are TGCGCCAGCAGCCAAGAATCAGACAGACATCAGCCCCAGCATTTT. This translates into CASSQESDRHQPQHF.

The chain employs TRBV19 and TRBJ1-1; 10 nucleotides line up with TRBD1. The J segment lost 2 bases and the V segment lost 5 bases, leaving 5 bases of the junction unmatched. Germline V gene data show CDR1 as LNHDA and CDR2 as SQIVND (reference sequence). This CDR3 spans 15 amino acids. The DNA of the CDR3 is TGTGCCAGTAGTGGAAGACAGGGGGCCAACACTGAAGCTTTCTTT. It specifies CASSGRQGANTEAFF.